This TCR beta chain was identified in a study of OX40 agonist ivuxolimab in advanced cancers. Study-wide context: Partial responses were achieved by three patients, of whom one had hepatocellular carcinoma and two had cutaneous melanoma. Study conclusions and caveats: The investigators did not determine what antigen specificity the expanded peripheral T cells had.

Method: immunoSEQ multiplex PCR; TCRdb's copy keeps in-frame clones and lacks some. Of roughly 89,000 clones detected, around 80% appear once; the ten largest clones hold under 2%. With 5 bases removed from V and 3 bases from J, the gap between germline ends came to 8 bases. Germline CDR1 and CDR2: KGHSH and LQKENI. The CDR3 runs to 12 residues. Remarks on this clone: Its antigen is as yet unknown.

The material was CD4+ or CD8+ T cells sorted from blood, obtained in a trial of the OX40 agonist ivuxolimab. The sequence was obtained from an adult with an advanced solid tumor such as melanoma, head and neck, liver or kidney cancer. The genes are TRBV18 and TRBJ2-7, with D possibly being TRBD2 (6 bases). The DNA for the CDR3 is TGTGCCAGCTCATCGGACTACTACGAGCAGTACTTC. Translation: CASSSDYYEQYF.